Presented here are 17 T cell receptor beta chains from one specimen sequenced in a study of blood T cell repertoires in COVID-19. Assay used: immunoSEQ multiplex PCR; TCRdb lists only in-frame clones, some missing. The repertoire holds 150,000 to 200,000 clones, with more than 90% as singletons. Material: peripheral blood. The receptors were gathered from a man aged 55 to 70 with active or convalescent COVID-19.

The DNA of the CDR3 is TGCGCCAGCAGTGGTACCGGGACTGCAAACACCATATATTTT. Its protein is CASSGTGTANTIYF. The chain employs TRBV10-2 and TRBJ1-3, with a tentative D call TRBD1 (5 bases). Per the germline V gene, CDR1 is WSHSY and CDR2 is SAAADI. V was shortened by 4 bases and J by 6 bases, with 13 bases between the two germline ends. The CDR3 loop spans 14 amino acids.

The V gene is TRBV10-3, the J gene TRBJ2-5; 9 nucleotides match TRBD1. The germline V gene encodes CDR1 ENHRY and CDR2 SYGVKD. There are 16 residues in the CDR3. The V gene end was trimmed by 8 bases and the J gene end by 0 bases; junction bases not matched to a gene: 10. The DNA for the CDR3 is TGTGCCATCGCCGGTGGGGGACAGGGCTACCAAGAGACCCAGTACTTC. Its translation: CAIAGGGQGYQETQYF.

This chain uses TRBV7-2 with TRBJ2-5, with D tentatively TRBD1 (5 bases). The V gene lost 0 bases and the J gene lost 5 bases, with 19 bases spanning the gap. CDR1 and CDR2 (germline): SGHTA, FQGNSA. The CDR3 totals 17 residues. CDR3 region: CASSLARSRDSKETQYF. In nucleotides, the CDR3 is TGTGCCAGCAGCTTAGCGCGAAGTCGCGACAGTAAGGAGACCCAGTACTTC. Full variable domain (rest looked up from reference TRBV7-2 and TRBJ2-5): GAGVSQSPSNKVTEKGKDVELRCDPISGHTALYWYRQSLGQGLEFLIYFQGNSAPDKSGLPSDRFSAERTGGSVSTLTIQRTQQEDSAVYLCASSLARSRDSKETQYFGPGTRLLVL.

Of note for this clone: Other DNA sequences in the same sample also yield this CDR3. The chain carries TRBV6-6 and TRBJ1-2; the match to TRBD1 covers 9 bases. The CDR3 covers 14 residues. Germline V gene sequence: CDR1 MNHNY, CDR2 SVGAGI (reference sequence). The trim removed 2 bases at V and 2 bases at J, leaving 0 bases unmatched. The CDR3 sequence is CASSYGTGNYGYTF. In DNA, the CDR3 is TGTGCCAGCAGTTACGGGACAGGGAACTATGGCTACACCTTC.

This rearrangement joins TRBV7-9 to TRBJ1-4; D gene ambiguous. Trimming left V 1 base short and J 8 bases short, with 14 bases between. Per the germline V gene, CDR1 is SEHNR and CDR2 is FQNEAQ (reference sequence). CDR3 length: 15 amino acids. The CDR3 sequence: CASSLGGVDNEKLFF. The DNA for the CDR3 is TGTGCCAGCAGCTTAGGCGGGGTAGATAACGAAAAACTGTTTTTT.

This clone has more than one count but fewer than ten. CDR3 loop: CSVAGGTGEYGYTF. CDR3 in DNA: TGCAGCGTTGCGGGTGGGACAGGGGAGTATGGCTACACCTTC. V gene TRBV29-1 combines with J gene TRBJ1-2, with 10 bases lining up with TRBD1. Germline V gene sequence: CDR1 SQVTM, CDR2 ANQGSEA. Germline trimming cut 4 bases from V and 5 bases from J; bases unmatched to any gene: 7. The CDR3 has 14 residues.

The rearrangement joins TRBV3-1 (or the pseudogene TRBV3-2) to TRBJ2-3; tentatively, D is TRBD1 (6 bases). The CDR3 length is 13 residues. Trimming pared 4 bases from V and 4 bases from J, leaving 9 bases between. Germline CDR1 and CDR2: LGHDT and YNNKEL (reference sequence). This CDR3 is CASSLSGADTQYF. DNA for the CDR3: TGTGCCAGCAGCCTGTCAGGGGCAGATACGCAGTATTTT.

The DNA of the CDR3 is TGTGCCAGCAGTTACTCGTATATCAATCAGCCCCAGCATTTT. Encoded protein: CASSYSYINQPQHF. The chain joins TRBV6-6 to TRBJ1-5, with D uncertain. This CDR3 is 14 amino acids long. From germline, CDR1 is MNHNY and CDR2 SVGAGI (reference sequence). Between the trimmed V and J ends, which lost 0 bases and 3 bases, there was a span of 6 bases.

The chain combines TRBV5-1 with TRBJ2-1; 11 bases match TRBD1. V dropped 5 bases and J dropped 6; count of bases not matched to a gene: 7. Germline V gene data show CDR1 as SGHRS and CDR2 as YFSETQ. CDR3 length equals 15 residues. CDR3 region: CASSRRDRGTNEQFF. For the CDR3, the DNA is TGCGCCAGCAGTCGCCGGGACAGGGGGACCAATGAGCAGTTCTTC.

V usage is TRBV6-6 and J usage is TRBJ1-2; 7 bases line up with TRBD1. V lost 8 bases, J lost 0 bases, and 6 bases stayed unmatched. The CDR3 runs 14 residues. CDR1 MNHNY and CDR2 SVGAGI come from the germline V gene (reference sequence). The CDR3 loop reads CASVGGQTNYGYTF. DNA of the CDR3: TGTGCCAGCGTAGGGGGACAGACTAACTATGGCTACACCTTC.

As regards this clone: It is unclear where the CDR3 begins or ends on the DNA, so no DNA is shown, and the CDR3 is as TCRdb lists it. The CDR3 here is CASSLERDTEAFF. The rearrangement uses TRBV12-3 or TRBV12-4 and TRBJ1-1. Both ends counted, the CDR3 spans 13 residues.

The DNA for the CDR3 is TGTGCCAGCAGCTTCACCGGGGGGACTGGATCAAACTCCTATAATTCACCCCTCCACTTT. Translating gives CASSFTGGTGSNSYNSPLHF. The chain recombines TRBV5-5 with TRBJ1-6; tentatively, D is TRBD1 (5 bases). V lost 2 bases and J lost 0, with 21 bases in between. The CDR3 is made up of 20 amino acids. The V gene's germline CDR1 is SGHKS and CDR2 YYEKEE (reference sequence).

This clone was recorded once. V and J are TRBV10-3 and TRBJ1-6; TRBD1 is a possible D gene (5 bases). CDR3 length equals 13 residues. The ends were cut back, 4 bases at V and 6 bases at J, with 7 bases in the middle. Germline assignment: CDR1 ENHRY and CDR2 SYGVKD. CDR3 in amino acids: CAISAGVNSPLHF. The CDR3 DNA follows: TGTGCCATCAGTGCGGGGGTTAATTCACCCCTCCACTTT.

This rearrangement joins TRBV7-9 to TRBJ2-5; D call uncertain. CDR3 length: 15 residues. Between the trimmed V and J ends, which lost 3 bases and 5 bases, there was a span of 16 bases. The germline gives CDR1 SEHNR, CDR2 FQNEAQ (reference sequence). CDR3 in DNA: TGTGCCAGCAGCTTTAGTTCTGGGCTGTCGGAGACCCAGTACTTC. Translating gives CASSFSSGLSETQYF.

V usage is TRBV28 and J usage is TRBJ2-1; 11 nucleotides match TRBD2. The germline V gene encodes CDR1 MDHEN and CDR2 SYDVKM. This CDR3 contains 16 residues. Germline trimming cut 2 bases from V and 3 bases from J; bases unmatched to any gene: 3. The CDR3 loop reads CASSLGGLAVYNEQFF. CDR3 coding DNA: TGTGCCAGCAGTTTAGGGGGACTAGCGGTCTACAATGAGCAGTTCTTC.

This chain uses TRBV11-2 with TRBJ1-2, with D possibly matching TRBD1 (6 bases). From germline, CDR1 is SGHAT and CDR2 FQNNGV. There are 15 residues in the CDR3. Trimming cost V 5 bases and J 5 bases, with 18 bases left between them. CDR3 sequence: CASSPSGDPGYGYTF. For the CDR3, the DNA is TGTGCCAGCAGCCCTTCAGGGGACCCTGGGTATGGCTACACCTTC.

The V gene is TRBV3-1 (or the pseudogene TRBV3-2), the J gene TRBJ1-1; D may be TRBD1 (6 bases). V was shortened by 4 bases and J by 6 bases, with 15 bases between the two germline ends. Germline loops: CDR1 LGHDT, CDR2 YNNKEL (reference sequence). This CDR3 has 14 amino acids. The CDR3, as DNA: TGTGCCAGCAGCCCATATACAGGGAGTCCTGAAGCTTTCTTT. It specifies CASSPYTGSPEAFF.